The present T cell receptor beta chain was sequenced within a study of regulatory T cells in long-lasting Graves disease. In this sample, this clonotype turned up a few times. CDR3 size: 12 residues. The germline V gene has CDR1 SGHDN and CDR2 FVKESK. V lost 5 bases and J 8 bases, leaving 10 bases between the germline ends. The sample's time point: newly diagnosed GD, antithyroid drugs for less than 3 months. PBMCs were the source of the RNA used for TCR sequencing. The TCR beta library used iRepertoire HTBI primers with Arm-PCR amplification of CDR3. MiXCR, run by TCRdb on the multiplex PCR reads, gives a single entry per CDR3 protein. Here the sample spans 440,000 or so distinct CDR3 sequences, around 15% being singletons. These data were likewise used in another study, on T cells in Graves' hyperthyroidism and ophthalmopathy. As that report states: The definition of stable Graves' hyperthyroidism was no ophthalmopathy progression within 18 months. The study used the HTBI primer set for a first-round RT-PCR of the TCR CDR3.

The sequencing here drew on peripheral blood mononuclear cells (PBMCs), taken at new diagnosis, from a patient treated with antithyroid drugs. The chain joins TRBV14 to TRBJ2-1, with D possibly being TRBD2 (5 bases). The receptor was derived from a woman in her twenties or thirties with Graves disease. CDR3 protein: CASSGSWDEQFF. In DNA, the CDR3 is TGTGCCAGCAGCGGGAGTTGGGATGAGCAGTTCTTC.